Following are 2 T cell receptor beta chains from one sample sequenced in a study of T cell responses to AZD1222 COVID-19 vaccine. The method was immunoSEQ multiplex PCR; TCRdb's version includes in-frame clones alone and lacks a portion of them. The sample comprises about 160,000 clones, around nine tenths of which are singletons, and around 5.9% rests with the top ten. The sequencing here drew on peripheral blood, taken on day 0 of AZD1222 vaccination. These receptors all stem from an adult in good health.

The J gene is TRBJ1-2, the V gene TRBV27; maybe TRBD1 (6 bases). CDR3 length: 14 residues. Trimming left V 8 bases short and J 4 bases short, with 17 bases between. CDR1 and CDR2 (germline): MNHEY, SMNVEV (reference sequence). The DNA of the CDR3 is TGTGCCAGCTCAAAAGGGGGATCCCCCTATGGCTACACCTTC. This gives the protein CASSKGGSPYGYTF.

J is TRBJ1-6 and V is TRBV6-4; 9 nucleotides agree with TRBD1. Trimming removed 8 bases from V and 5 bases from J; junction bases left unmatched: 4. Germline V gene lookup returns CDR1 MRHNA and CDR2 SNTAGT. The CDR3 spans 14 residues. This chain's CDR3 is CASYGQGNNSPLHF. DNA of the CDR3: TGTGCCAGCTACGGACAGGGGAATAATTCACCCCTCCACTTT.